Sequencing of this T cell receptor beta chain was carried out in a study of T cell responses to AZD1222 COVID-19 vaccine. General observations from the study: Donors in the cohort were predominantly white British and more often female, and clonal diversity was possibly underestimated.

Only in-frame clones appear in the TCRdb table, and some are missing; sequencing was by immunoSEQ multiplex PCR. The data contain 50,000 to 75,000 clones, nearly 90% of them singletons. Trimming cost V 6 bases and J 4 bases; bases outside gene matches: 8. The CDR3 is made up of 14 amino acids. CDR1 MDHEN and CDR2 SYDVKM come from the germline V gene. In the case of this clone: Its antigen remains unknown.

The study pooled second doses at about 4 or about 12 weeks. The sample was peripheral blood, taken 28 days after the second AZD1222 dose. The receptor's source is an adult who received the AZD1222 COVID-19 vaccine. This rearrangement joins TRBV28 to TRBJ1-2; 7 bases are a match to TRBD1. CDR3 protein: CASSSDRASYGYTF. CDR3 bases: TGTGCCAGCAGCTCCGACAGGGCGTCCTATGGCTACACCTTC.